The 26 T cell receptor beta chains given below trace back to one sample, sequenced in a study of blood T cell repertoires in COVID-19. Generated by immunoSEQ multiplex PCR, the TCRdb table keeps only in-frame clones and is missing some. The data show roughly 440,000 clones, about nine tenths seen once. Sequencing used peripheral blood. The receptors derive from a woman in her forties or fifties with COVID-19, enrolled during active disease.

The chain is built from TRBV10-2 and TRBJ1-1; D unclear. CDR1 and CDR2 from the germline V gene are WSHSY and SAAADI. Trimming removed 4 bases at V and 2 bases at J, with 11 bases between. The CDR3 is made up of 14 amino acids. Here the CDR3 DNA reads TGCGCCAGCAGTGGACATACAACTAACACTGAAGCTTTCTTT. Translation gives CASSGHTTNTEAFF.

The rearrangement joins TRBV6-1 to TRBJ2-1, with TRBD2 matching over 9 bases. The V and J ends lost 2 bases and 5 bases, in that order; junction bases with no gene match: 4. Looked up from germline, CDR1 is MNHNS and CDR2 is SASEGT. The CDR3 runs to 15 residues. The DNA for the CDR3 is TGTGCCAGCAGTGAACCCGCTAGCGGGAACAATGAGCAGTTCTTC. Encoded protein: CASSEPASGNNEQFF.

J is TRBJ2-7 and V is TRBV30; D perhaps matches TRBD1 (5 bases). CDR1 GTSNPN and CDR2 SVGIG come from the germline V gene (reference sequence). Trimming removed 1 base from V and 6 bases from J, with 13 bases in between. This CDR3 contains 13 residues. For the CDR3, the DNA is TGTGCCTGGAGTGCCGACAGTCTGGGCGAGCAGTACTTC. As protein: CAWSADSLGEQYF.

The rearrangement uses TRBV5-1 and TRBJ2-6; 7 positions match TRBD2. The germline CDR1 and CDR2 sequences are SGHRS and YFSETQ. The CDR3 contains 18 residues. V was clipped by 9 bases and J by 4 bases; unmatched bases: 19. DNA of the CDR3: TGCGCCACCGACCCGACGGGCCAGCGGGGTCCAGGGGCCAACGTCCTGACTTTC. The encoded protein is CATDPTGQRGPGANVLTF.

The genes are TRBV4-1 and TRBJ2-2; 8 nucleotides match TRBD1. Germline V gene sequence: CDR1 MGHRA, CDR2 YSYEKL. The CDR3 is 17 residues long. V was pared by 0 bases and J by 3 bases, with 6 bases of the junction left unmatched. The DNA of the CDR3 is TGCGCCAGCAGCCAAGAAGAAAACAGGGGGTACACCGGGGAGCTGTTTTTT. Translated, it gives CASSQEENRGYTGELFF.

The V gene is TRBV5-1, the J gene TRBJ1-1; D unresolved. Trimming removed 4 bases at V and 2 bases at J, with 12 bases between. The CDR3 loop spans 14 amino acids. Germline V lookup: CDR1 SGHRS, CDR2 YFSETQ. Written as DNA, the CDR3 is TGCGCCAGCAGCAAACAGCGGCTAAACACTGAAGCTTTCTTT. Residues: CASSKQRLNTEAFF.

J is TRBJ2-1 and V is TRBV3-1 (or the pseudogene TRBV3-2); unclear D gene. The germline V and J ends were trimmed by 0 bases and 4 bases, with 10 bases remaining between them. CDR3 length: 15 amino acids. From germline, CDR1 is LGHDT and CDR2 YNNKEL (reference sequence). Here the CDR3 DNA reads TGTGCCAGCAGCCAAGATCAAGAGAATTACAATGAGCAGTTCTTC. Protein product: CASSQDQENYNEQFF.

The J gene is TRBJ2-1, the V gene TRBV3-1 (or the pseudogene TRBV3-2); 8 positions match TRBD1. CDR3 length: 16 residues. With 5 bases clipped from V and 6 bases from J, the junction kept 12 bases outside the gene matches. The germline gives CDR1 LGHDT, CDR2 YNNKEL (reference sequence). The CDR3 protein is CASSYQGQGHGNEQFF. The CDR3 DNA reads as TGTGCCAGCAGCTATCAAGGACAGGGACACGGCAATGAGCAGTTCTTC.

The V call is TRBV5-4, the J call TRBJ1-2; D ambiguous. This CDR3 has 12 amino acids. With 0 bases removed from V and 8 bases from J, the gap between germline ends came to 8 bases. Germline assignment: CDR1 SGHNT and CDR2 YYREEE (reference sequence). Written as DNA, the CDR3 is TGTGCCAGCAGCTTGGCATCGGGAGGCTACACCTTC. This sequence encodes CASSLASGGYTF.

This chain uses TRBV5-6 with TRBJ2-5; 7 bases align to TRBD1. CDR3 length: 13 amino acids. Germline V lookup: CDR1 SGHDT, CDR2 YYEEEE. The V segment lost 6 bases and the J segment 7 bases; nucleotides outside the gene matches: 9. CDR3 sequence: CASKIGGRGTQYF. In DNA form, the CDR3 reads TGTGCCAGCAAAATAGGGGGCCGGGGGACCCAGTACTTC.

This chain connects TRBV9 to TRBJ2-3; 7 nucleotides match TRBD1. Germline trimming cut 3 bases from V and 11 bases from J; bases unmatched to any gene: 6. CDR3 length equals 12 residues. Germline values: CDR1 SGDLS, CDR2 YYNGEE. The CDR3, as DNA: TGTGCCAGCAGCGATGGGACAGCTCTGCAGTATTTT. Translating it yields CASSDGTALQYF.

The CDR3 protein is CATSRDKGTGSRNTF. CDR3 DNA: TGTGCCACCAGCAGAGATAAGGGGACAGGGTCTCGGAACACCTTC. The rearrangement links TRBV15 to TRBJ1-2, with 9 positions matching TRBD1. V shed 0 bases, J shed 12 bases, and the junction held 11 bases outside the gene matches. The CDR3 runs 15 residues. Germline V gene lookup returns CDR1 LNHNV and CDR2 YYDKDF (reference sequence).

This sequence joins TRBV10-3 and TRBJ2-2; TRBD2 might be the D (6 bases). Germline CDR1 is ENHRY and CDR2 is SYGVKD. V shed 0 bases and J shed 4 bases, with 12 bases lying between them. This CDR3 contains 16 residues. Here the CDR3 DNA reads TGTGCCATCAGTGAGTCACTAGCTTCGACCACCGGGGAGCTGTTTTTT. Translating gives CAISESLASTTGELFF.

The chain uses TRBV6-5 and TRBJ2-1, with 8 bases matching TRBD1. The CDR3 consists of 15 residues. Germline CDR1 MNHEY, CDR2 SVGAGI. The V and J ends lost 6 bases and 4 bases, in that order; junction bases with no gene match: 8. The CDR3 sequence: CASRRTGRTYNEQFF. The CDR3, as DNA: TGTGCCAGCAGGCGGACAGGGCGGACATACAATGAGCAGTTCTTC.

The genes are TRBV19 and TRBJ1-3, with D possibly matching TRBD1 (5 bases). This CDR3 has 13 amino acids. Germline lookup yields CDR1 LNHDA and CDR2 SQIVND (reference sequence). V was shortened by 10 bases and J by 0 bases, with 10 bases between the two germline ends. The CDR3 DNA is TGTGCCACCGGACAACACTCTGGAAACACCATATATTTT. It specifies CATGQHSGNTIYF. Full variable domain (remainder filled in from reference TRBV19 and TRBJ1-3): DGGITQSPKYLFRKEGQNVTLSCEQNLNHDAMYWYRQDPGQGLRLIYYSQIVNDFQKGDIAEGYSVSREKKESFPLTVTSAQKNPTAFYLCATGQHSGNTIYFGEGSWLTVV.

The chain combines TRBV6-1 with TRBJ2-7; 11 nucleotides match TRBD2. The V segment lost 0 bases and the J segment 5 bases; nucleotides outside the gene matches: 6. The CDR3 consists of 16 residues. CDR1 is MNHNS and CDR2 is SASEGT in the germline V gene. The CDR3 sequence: CASSEALAGGRHEQYF. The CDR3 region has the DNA TGTGCCAGCAGTGAAGCCCTAGCGGGGGGCCGTCACGAGCAGTACTTC.

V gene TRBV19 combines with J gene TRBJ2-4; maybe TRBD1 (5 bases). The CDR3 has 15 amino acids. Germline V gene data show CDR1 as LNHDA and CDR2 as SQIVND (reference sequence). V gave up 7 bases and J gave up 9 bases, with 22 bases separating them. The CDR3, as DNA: TGTGCCAGTACCGAAAGGGGAAACTCTAGGGGCATTCAGTACTTC. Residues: CASTERGNSRGIQYF. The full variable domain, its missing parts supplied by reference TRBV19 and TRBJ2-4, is DGGITQSPKYLFRKEGQNVTLSCEQNLNHDAMYWYRQDPGQGLRLIYYSQIVNDFQKGDIAEGYSVSREKKESFPLTVTSAQKNPTAFYLCASTERGNSRGIQYFGAGTRLSVL.

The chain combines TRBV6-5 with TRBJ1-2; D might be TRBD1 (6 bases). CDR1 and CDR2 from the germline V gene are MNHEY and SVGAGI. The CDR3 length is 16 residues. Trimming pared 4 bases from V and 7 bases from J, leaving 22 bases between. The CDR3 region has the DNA TGTGCCAGCAGTTCCGTACTACAGGGCCGCGATAGTGGCTACACCTTC. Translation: CASSSVLQGRDSGYTF.

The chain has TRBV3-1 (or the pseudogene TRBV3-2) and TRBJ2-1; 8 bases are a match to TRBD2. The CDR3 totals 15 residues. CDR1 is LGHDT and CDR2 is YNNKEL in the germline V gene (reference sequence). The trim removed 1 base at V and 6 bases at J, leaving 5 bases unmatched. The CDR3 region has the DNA TGTGCCAGCAGCCAAGCAGCGGGGGCCTCCAATGAGCAGTTCTTC. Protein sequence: CASSQAAGASNEQFF.

For the CDR3, the DNA is TGTGCCATCAGTAACTCTCCAAATCGGGGGTACACTGAAGCTTTCTTT. Its translation: CAISNSPNRGYTEAFF. The V and J genes are TRBV10-3 and TRBJ1-1, with D tentatively TRBD1 (5 bases). V dropped 5 bases and J dropped 3 bases, with 19 bases sitting between them. The V gene's germline CDR1 is ENHRY and CDR2 SYGVKD. The CDR3 has 16 residues.

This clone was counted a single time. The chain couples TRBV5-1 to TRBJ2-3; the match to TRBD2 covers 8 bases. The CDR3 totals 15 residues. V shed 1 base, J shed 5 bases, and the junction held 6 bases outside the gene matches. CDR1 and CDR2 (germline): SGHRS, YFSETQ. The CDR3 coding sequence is TGCGCCAGCAGCTTGCTCGGGGGGGAAGGAGATACGCAGTATTTT. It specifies CASSLLGGEGDTQYF.

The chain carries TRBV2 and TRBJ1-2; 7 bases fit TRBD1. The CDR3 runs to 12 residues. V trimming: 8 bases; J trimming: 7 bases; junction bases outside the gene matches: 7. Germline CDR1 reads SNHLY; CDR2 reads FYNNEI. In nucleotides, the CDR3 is TGTGCCAGCGAGACAGGGAATAGTGGCTACACCTTC. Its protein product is CASETGNSGYTF.

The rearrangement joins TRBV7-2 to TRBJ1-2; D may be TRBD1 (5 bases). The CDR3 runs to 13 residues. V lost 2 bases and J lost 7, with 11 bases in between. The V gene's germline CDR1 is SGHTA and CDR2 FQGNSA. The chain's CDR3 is CASSLRGIRGYTF. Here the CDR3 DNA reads TGTGCCAGCAGCTTACGGGGGATCCGTGGCTACACCTTC.

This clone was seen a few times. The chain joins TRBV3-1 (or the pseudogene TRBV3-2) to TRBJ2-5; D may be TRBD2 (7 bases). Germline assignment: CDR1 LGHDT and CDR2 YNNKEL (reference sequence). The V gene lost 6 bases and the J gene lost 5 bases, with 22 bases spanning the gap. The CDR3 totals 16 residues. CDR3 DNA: TGTGCCAGCAGTTTTACGGGCGGGGGCCGGTGGGAGACCCAGTACTTC. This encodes CASSFTGGGRWETQYF.

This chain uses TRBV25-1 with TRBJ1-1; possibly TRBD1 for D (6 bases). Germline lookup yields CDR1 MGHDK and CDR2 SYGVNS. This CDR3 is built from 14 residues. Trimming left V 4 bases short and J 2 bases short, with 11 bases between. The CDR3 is CASSALRGNTEAFF. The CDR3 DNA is TGTGCCAGCAGTGCCCTCAGGGGTAACACTGAAGCTTTCTTT. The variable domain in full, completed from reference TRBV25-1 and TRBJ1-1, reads EADIYQTPRYLVIGTGKKITLECSQTMGHDKMYWYQQDPGMELHLIHYSYGVNSTEKGDLSSESTVSRIRTEHFPLTLESARPSHTSQYLCASSALRGNTEAFFGQGTRLTVV.

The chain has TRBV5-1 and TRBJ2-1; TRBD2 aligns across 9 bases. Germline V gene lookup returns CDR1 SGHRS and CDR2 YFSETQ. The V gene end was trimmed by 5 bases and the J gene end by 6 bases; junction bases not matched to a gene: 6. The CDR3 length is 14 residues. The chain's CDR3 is CASSSGTSSNEQFF. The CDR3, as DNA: TGCGCCAGCAGTTCCGGGACTAGCAGCAATGAGCAGTTCTTC.